This T cell receptor (beta chain) was identified during a study of T cell changes during pregnancy in multiple sclerosis. The junction had 11 bases not matched to a gene; V was cut back by 6 bases and J by 7 bases. Germline CDR1 reads MNHEY; CDR2 reads SMNVEV (reference sequence). This CDR3 comprises 16 residues. TCRdb keeps only in-frame clones here, not all; method: immunoSEQ multiplex PCR. The data hold tens of thousands of clones, with around 92% observed a single time. The specimen was CD8+ T cells from peripheral blood mononuclear cells, collected in the third trimester of pregnancy. The TCR was taken from a female donor in good health, enrolled as a control in a pregnancy study. The V and J genes are TRBV27 and TRBJ2-1, with TRBD2 matching over 11 bases. The CDR3, as DNA: TGTGCCAGCAGGACAAATAGCGGGGGGGCAGGAAATGAGCAGTTCTTC. Its protein product is CASRTNSGGAGNEQFF.